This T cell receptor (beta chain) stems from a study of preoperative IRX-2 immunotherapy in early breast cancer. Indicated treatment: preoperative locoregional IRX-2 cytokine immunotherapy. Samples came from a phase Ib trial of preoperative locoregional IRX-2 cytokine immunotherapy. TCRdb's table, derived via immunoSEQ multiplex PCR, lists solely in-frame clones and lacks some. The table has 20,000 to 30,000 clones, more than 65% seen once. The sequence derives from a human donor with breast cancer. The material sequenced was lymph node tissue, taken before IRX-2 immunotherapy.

The chain's CDR3 is CASSSYPGQSNQPQHF. The CDR3 region has the DNA TGCGCCAGCAGCTCCTATCCAGGACAAAGCAATCAGCCCCAGCATTTT. The chain employs TRBV5-1 and TRBJ1-5; the D gene is possibly TRBD1 (5 bases). Per germline, CDR1 SGHRS and CDR2 YFSETQ. The CDR3 is 16 amino acids. Trimming cost V 3 bases and J 1 base, with 14 bases left between them.